The subject of this entry is one T cell receptor beta chain. As yet, its antigen is unknown. Other DNA variants within this sample encode the same CDR3. This sample stems from a study of shared clonotypes between healthy human individuals. Overall study findings and caveats: Generation probabilities of non-shared clonotypes were lower (relative to those shared by all four donors). Donor scarcity curtailed the genetic and exposure-history diversity represented herein.

On sorted subsets, replicate PCRs used 200 to 250 ng DNA, or tens of thousands of T cell genomes. In the authors' methods: Because ImmunoSEQ provided only junction sequences with no quality scores, the filtering differed. Method: immunoSEQ multiplex PCR; TCRdb's copy keeps in-frame clones and lacks some. Clone size and V and J calls were adopted from that table, with D and trimming inferred from the DNA. The data contain a few million clones, over 85% of them singletons. The CDR3 extends over 13 amino acids. V lost 2 bases, J lost 1 base, and 5 bases lay in between. Germline CDR1 KGHSH, CDR2 LQKENI. The source of this sequence is a man between 18 and 29 years old in good health. V and J are TRBV18 and TRBJ1-1, with D hard to call. Sequenced input: naive CD4+ T cells sorted from blood. Subset: CD45RA+ positively selected. The CDR3 DNA is TGTGCCAGCTCACCAGCAGAGAACACTGAAGCTTTCTTT. Its translation: CASSPAENTEAFF.